Detailed here is one T cell receptor (beta chain). These data originate in a study of blood T cell repertoires in COVID-19. Study-wide context: PBMCs, B-cell-depleted T cells, or T cells were the source of the cDNA or gDNA that made up the material.

This CDR3 contains 18 residues. The germline CDR1 and CDR2 sequences are LNHNV and YYDKDF (reference sequence). Trimming shortened V by 1 base and J by 1 base, and 14 bases separated the two germline ends. Under the authors' procedure: Reference gene primer amplification gave estimated nucleated cell counts. Assay: immunoSEQ multiplex PCR; the TCRdb copy retains only in-frame clones and omits some. The DNA gave D and trimming, while V, J and clone size come from that table. The sample holds about 140,000 clones, roughly 80% seen once. The genes are TRBV15 and TRBJ2-6; D may be TRBD1 (5 bases). This TCR derives from a woman aged 80 or older in a cohort sampled during active or convalescent COVID-19. The sequenced sample was peripheral blood. The CDR3 loop reads CATSRVRTTSSGANVLTF. The DNA for the CDR3 is TGTGCCACCAGCAGAGTTCGGACAACGTCGTCTGGGGCCAACGTCCTGACTTTC.